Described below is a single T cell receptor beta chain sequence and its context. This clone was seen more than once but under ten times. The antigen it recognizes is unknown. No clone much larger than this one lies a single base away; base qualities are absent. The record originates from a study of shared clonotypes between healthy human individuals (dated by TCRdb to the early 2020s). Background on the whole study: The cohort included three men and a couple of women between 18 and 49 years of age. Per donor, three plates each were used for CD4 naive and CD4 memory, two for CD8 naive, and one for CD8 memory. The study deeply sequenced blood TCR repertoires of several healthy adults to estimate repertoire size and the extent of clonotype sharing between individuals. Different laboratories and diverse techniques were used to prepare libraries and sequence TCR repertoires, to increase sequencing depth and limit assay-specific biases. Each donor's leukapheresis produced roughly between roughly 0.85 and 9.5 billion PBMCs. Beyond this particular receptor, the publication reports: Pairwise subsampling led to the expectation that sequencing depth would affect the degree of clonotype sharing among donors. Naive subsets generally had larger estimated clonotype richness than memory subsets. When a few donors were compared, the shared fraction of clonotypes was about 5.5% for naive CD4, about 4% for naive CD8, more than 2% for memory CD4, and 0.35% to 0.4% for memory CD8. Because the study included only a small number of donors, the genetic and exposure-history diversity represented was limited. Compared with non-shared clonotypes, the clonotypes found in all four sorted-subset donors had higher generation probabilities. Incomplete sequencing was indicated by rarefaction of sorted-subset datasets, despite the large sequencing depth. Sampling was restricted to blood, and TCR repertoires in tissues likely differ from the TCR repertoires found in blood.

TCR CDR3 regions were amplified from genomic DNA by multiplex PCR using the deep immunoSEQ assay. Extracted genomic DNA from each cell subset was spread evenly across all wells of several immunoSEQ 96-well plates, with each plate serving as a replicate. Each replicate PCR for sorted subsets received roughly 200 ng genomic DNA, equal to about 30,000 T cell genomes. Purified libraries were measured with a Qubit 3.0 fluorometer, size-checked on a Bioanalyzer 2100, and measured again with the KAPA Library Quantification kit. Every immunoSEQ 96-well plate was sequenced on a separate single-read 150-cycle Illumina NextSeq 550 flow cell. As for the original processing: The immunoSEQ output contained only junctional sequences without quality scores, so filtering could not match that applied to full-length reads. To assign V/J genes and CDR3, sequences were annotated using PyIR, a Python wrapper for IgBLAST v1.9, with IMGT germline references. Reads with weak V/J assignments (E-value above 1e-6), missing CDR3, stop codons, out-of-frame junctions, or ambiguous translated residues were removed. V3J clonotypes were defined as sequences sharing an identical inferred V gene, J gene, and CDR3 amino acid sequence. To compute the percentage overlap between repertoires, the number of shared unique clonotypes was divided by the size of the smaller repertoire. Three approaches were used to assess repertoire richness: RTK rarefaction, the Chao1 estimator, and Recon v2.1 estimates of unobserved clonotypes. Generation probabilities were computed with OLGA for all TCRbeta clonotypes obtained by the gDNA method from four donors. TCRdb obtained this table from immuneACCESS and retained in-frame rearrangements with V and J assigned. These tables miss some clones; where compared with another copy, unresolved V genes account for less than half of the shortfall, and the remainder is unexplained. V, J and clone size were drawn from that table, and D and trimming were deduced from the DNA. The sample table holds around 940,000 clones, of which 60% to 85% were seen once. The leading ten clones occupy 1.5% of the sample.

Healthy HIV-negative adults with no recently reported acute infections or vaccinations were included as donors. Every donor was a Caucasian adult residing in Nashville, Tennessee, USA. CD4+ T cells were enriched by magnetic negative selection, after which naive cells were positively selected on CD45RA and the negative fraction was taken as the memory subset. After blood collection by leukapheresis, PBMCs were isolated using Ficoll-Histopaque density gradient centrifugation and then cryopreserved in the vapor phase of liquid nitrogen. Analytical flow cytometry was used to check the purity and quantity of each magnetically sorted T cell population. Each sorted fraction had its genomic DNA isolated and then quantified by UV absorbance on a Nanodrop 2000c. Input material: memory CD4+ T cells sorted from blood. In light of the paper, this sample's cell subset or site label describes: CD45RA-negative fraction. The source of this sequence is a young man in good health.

Read as DNA, the sequence is TGTGCCAGCAGCGTAAGGGGGTCGGGCACAGATACGCAGTATTTT. This encodes CASSVRGSGTDTQYF. The sequence links TRBV28 to TRBJ2-3, with TRBD1 perhaps the D gene, on 6 matching bases. V and J lose 6 bases and 1 base, and a span of 14 bases separates them. The CDR3, cysteine through phenylalanine, is 15 amino acids long. Kept here is only the CDR3 DNA, which spans 45 bases and is read in frame from base 1. From a lookup of the germline V gene, CDR1 and CDR2 are MDHEN and SYDVKM.